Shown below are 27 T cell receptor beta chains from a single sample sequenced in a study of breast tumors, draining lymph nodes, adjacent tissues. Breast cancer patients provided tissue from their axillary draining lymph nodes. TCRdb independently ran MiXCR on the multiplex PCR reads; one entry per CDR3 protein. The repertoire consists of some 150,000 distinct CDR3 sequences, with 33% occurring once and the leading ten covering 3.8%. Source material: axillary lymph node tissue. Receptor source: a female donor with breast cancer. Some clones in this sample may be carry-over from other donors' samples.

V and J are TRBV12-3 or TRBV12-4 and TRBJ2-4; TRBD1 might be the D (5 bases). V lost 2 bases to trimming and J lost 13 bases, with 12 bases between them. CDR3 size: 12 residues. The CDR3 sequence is CASSLRDRGQYF. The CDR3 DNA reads TGTGCCAGCAGTTTACGTGACAGAGGCCAGTACTTC.

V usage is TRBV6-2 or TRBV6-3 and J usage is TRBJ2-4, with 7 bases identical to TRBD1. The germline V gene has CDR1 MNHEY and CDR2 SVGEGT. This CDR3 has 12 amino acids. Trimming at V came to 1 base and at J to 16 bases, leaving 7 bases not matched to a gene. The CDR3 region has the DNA TGTGCCAGCAGTTACTTAGCAGGGGGACAATACTTC. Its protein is CASSYLAGGQYF.

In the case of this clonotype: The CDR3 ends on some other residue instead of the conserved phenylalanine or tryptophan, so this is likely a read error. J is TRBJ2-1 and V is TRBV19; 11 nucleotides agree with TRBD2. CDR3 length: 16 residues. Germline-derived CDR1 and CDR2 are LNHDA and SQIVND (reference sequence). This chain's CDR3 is CAGSTGGASGGREQFS. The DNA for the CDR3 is TGTGCCGGTAGCACCGGAGGAGCTAGCGGGGGGCGAGAGCAGTTCTCC.

This CDR3 reads CAISGQGYNEQFF. Here the CDR3 DNA reads TGTGCCATCAGTGGACAGGGCTACAATGAGCAGTTCTTC. This chain uses TRBV10-3 with TRBJ2-1; 7 bases line up with TRBD1. V dropped 4 bases and J dropped 3; count of bases not matched to a gene: 0. The CDR3 contains 13 residues. CDR1 ENHRY and CDR2 SYGVKD come from the germline V gene.

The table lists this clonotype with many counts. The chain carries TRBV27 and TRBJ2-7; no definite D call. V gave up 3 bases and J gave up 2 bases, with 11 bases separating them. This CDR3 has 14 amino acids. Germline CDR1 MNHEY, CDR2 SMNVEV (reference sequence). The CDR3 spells CASSFSNGPYEQYF. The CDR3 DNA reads TGTGCCAGCAGTTTTTCTAACGGGCCCTACGAGCAGTACTTC.

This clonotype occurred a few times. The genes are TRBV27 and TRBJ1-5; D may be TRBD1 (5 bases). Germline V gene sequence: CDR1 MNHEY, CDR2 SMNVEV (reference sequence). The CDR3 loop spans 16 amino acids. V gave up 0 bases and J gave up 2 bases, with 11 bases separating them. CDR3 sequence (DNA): TGTGCCAGCAGTTTATCGGGGCAGATGGGCAATCAGCCCCAGCATTTT. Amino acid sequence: CASSLSGQMGNQPQHF.

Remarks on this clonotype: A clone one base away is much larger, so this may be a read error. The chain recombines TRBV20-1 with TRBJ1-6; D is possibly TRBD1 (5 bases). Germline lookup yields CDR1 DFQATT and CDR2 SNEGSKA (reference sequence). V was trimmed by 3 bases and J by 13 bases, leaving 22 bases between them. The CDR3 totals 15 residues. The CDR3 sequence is CSASWEQALTGPLHF. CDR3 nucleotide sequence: TGCAGTGCTAGTTGGGAACAGGCCCTCACGGGGCCCCTCCACTTT.

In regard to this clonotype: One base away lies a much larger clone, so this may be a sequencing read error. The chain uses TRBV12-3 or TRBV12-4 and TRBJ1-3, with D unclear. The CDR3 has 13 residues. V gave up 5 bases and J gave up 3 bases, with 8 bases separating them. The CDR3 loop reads CASSRGRGNTIYF. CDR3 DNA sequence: TGTGCCAGCAGTAGAGGGCGTGGAAACACCATATATTTT.

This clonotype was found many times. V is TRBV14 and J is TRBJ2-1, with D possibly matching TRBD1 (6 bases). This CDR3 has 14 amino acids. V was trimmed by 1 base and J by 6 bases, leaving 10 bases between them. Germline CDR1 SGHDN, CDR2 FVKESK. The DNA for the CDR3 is TGTGCCAGCAGCCAAGCGGGCAGGGGCAATGAGCAGTTCTTC. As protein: CASSQAGRGNEQFF.

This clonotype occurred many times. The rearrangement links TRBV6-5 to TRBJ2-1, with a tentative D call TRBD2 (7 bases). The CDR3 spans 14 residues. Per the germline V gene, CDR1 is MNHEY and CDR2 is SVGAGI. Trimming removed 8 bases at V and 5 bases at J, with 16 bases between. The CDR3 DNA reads TGTGCCAGCTCTGTAGGGGGGGAAAACAATGAGCAGTTCTTC. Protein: CASSVGGENNEQFF.

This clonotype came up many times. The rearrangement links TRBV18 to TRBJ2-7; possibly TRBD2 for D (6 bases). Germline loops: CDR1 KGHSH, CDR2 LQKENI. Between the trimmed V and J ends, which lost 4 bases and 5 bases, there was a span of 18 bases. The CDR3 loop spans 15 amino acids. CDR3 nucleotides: TGTGCCAGCTCACTAAGACGGGAGCTGGGGGACGAGCAGTACTTC. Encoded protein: CASSLRRELGDEQYF.

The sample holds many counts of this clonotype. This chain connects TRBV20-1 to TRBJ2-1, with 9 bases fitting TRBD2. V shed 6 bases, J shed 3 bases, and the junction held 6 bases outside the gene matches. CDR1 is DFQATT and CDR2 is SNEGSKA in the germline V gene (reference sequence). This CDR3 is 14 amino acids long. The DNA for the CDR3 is TGCAGTGCCTTAGCGGGAGCGAACTACAATGAGCAGTTCTTC. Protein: CSALAGANYNEQFF.

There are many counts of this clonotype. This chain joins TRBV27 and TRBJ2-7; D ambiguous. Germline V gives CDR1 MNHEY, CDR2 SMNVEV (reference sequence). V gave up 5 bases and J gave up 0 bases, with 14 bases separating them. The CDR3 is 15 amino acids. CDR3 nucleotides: TGTGCCAGCAGTCTAGACTCTAGGAGCTCCTACGAGCAGTACTTC. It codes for CASSLDSRSSYEQYF.

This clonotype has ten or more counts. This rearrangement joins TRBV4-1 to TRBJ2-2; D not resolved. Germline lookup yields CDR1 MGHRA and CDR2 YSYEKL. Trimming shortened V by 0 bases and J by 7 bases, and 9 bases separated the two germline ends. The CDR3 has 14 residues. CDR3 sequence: CASSQDRIGGELFF. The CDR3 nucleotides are TGCGCCAGCAGCCAAGATAGAATAGGCGGGGAGCTGTTTTTT.

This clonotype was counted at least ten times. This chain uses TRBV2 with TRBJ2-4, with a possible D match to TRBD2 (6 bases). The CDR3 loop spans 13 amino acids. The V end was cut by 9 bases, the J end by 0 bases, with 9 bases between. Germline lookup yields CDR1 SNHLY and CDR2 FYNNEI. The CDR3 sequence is CARGGGAKNIQYF. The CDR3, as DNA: TGTGCCAGGGGGGGTGGAGCCAAAAACATTCAGTACTTC.

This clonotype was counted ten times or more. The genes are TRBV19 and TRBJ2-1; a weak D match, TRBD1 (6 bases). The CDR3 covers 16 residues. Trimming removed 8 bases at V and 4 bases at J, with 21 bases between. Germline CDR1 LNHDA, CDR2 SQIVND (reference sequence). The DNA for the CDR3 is TGTGCCAGTTCCCTCGATACAGGGATTCAATACAATGAGCAGTTCTTC. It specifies CASSLDTGIQYNEQFF.

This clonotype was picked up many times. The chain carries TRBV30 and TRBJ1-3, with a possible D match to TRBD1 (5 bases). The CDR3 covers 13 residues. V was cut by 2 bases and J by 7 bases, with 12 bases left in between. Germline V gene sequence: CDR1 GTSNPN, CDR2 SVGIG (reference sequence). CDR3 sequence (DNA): TGTGCCTGGAGTCAGGGCTATTTTAACACCATATATTTT. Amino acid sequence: CAWSQGYFNTIYF.

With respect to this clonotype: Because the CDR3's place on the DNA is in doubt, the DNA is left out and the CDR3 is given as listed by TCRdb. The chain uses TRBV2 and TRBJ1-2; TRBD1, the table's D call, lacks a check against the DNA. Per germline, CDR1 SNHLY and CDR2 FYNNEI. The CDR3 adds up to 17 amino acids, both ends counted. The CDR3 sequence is CASRPGGQGGANYGCTF.

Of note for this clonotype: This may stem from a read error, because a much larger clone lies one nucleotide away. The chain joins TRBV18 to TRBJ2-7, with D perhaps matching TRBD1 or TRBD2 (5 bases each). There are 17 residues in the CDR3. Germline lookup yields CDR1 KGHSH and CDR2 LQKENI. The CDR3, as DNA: TGTGCCGGCTCACCACCGGCCTCGGGACGGAGCTCCTACGAGCAGTACTTC. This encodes CAGSPPASGRSSYEQYF.

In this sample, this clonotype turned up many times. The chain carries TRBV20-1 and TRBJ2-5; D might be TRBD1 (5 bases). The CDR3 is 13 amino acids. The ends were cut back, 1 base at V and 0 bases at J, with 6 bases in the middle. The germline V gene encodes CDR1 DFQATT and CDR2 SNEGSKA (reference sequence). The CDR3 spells CSARGTNQETQYF. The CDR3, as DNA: TGCAGTGCTAGAGGGACAAACCAAGAGACCCAGTACTTC.

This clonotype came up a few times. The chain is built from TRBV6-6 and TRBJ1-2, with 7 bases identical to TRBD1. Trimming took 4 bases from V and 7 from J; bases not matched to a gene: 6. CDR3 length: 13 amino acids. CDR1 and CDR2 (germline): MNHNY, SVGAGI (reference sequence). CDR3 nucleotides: TGTGCCAGCAGTTTCGACAGGGCTGCTGGCTACACCTTC. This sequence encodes CASSFDRAAGYTF.

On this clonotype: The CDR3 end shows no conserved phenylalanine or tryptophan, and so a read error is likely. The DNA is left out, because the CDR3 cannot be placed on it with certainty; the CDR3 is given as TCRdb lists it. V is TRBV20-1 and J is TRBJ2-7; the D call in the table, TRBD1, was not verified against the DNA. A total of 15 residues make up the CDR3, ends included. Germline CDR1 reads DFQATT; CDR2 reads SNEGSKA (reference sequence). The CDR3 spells CSAGGAGDRPYEQHL.

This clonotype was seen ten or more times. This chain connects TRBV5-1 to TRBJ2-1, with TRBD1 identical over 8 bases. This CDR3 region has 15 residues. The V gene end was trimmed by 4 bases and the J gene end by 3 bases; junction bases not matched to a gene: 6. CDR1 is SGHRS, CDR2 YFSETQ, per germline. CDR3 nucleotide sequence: TGCGCCAGCAGCCCAGGACAGGGAGGCTACAATGAGCAGTTCTTC. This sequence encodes CASSPGQGGYNEQFF.

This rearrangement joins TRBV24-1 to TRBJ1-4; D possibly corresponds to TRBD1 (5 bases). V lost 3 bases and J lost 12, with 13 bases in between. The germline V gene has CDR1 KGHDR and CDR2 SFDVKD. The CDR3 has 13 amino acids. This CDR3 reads CATSDHQRGELFF. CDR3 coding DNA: TGTGCCACCAGTGATCATCAGCGGGGGGAACTGTTTTTT.

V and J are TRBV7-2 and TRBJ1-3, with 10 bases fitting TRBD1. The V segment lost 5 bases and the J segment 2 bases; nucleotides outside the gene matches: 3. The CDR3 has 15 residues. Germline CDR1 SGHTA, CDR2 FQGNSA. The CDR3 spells CASSTGTGAGNTIYF. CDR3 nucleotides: TGTGCCAGCAGCACAGGGACAGGGGCTGGAAACACCATATATTTT.

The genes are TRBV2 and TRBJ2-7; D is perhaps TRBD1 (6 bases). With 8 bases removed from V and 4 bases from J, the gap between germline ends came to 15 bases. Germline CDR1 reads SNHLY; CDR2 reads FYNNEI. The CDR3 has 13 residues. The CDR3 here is CASLDSVGYEQYF. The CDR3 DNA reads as TGTGCCAGCCTGGACAGCGTAGGGTACGAGCAGTACTTC.

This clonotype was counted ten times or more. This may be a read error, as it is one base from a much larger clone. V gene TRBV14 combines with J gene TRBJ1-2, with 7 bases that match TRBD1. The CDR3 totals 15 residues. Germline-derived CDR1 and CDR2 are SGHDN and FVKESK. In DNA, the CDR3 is TGTGCCAGCAGCAAACACAGGGGTGGAGACTATGGCTCCACCTTC. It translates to CASSKHRGGDYGSTF.